These T cell receptor beta chains were read from a single sample in a study of radiotherapy plus CTLA-4 blockade in lung cancer. This table comes from immunoSEQ multiplex PCR, and its TCRdb copy is limited to in-frame clones, with some not included. The repertoire includes roughly 32,000 clones, less than 75% of them detected once, and 4% sits in the top ten. The material was peripheral blood, obtained from a patient treated with radiotherapy plus ipilimumab. The receptors here all came from a human donor with non-small cell lung cancer who had stable disease on radiotherapy plus ipilimumab. CDR3s include the opening cysteine and the closing phenylalanine or tryptophan. The order of the fields is D gene, J gene, V gene, clone size, CDR3 DNA, CDR3 protein. D genes are given only for firm matches. The size of a clone is reported for some rows only, either as once, few or many, or as a class for expanded clones.

D: NA; J: TRBJ1-5; V: TRBV18; size: NA; DNA: TGTGCCAGCTCACCCAGACAGGCTGATCAGCCCCAGCATTTT; CDR3: CASSPRQADQPQHF
D: TRBD2; J: TRBJ2-5; V: TRBV11-2; size: NA; DNA: TGTGCCAGCAGCTTAGACGGGACTAAGATCCACTTC; CDR3: CASSLDGTKIHF
D: NA; J: TRBJ2-7; V: TRBV9; size: few; DNA: TGTGCCAGCAGCGTAGGGGGACCGACCACTCAGTACTTC; CDR3: CASSVGGPTTQYF
D: NA; J: TRBJ2-7; V: TRBV4-1; size: NA; DNA: TGCGCCAGCAGCCAAGATCGGGGCCCCTACGAGCAGTACTTC; CDR3: CASSQDRGPYEQYF
D: NA; J: TRBJ1-5; V: TRBV30; size: NA; DNA: TGTGCCTGGAGTGGCCTTGGCAATCAGCCCCAGCATTTT; CDR3: CAWSGLGNQPQHF
D: NA; J: TRBJ2-5; V: TRBV5-1; size: NA; DNA: TGCGCCAGCAGCTGGGGGACTTACGAAAAACTTCTCCGAGGGCAAGAGACCCAGTACTTC; CDR3: CASSWGTYEKLLRGQETQYF
D: TRBD2; J: TRBJ2-5; V: TRBV6-1; size: NA; DNA: TGTGCCAGCAGTGAGCTAGCGGGAGGAAAAGAGACCCAGTACTTC; CDR3: CASSELAGGKETQYF
D: NA; J: TRBJ2-1; V: TRBV7-2; size: NA; DNA: TGTGCCAGCAGCCCCACGGTCGATGAGCAGTTCTTC; CDR3: CASSPTVDEQFF
D: TRBD2; J: TRBJ2-5; V: TRBV6-1; size: NA; DNA: TGTGCCAGCAGTGATTTACTAGCGGTAGGAACCCAGTACTTC; CDR3: CASSDLLAVGTQYF
D: NA; J: TRBJ2-5; V: TRBV9; size: NA; DNA: TGTGCCAGCAGCTACCGGGACCCCGAGACCCAGTACTTC; CDR3: CASSYRDPETQYF
D: NA; J: TRBJ1-5; V: TRBV7-4; size: NA; DNA: TGTGCCAGCAGCTTTATCGGGCAGAACGATCAGCCCCAGCATTTT; CDR3: CASSFIGQNDQPQHF
D: NA; J: TRBJ1-1; V: TRBV18; size: NA; DNA: TGTGCCAGCTCACCACCAAGAGGGACCCACACTGAAGCTTTCTTT; CDR3: CASSPPRGTHTEAFF
D: NA; J: TRBJ2-5; V: TRBV6-6; size: NA; DNA: TGTGCCAGCACTCACGGGGAGACCCAGTACTTC; CDR3: CASTHGETQYF
D: NA; J: TRBJ2-3; V: TRBV9; size: few; DNA: TGTGCCAGCAGCGTAGACGACGCGGATACGCAGTATTTT; CDR3: CASSVDDADTQYF
D: TRBD2; J: TRBJ2-5; V: TRBV4-1; size: NA; DNA: TGCGCCAGCAGCCAACCGGGACTAGCGGGAGGGGGGTCTAAAGAGACCCAGTACTTC; CDR3: CASSQPGLAGGGSKETQYF
D: NA; J: TRBJ1-2; V: TRBV28; size: NA; DNA: TGTGCCAGCAGGGACGGTTCTAACTATGGCTACACCTTC; CDR3: CASRDGSNYGYTF
D: TRBD2; J: TRBJ2-1; V: TRBV4-3; size: NA; DNA: TGCGCCAGCAGCGGGCGGACTAGCGGGAGTAGGGGCAATGAGCAGTTCTTC; CDR3: CASSGRTSGSRGNEQFF
D: NA; J: TRBJ1-4; V: TRBV5-6; size: few; DNA: TGTGCCAGCAGCTTAGGACGAGGACAATCACTGTTTTTT; CDR3: CASSLGRGQSLFF
D: NA; J: TRBJ1-3; V: TRBV6-1; size: NA; DNA: TGTGCCAGCAGTGAAGACACCAGCTCTGGAAACACCATATATTTT; CDR3: CASSEDTSSGNTIYF
D: TRBD2; J: TRBJ2-7; V: TRBV6-1; size: once; DNA: TGTGCCAGCAAAAAACTAGCGGCGAACTACGAGCAGTACTTC; CDR3: CASKKLAANYEQYF
D: NA; J: TRBJ1-1; V: TRBV18; size: NA; DNA: TGTGCCAGCTCGAGTGTGGGCGCTGAAGCTTTCTTT; CDR3: CASSSVGAEAFF
D: NA; J: TRBJ1-1; V: TRBV2; size: few; DNA: TGTGCCAGCAGTGGAGTATACCGGAACACTGAAGCTTTCTTT; CDR3: CASSGVYRNTEAFF
D: NA; J: TRBJ2-2; V: TRBV15; size: NA; DNA: TGTGCCACCAGCAGAGATCTCGGGGGAGTGGCCGGGGAGCTGTTTTTT; CDR3: CATSRDLGGVAGELFF
D: TRBD2; J: TRBJ2-5; V: TRBV7-9; size: few; DNA: TGTGCCAGCAGCTTAGGAGTAGCGGGAGGGGAGACCCAGTACTTC; CDR3: CASSLGVAGGETQYF
D: TRBD1; J: TRBJ1-6; V: TRBV7-8; size: NA; DNA: TGTGCCAGCAGCTTAGCTCCAGGGGGCCTCAGCTCCTATAATTCACCCCTCCACTTT; CDR3: CASSLAPGGLSSYNSPLHF
D: TRBD1; J: TRBJ2-1; V: TRBV19; size: NA; DNA: TGTGCCAGTAGTGACAGGGGAAATGAGCAGTTCTTC; CDR3: CASSDRGNEQFF
D: NA; J: TRBJ2-1; V: TRBV14; size: NA; DNA: TGTGCCAGCAGCCAAGATGAAGGAGGGACTCAGGTGAATGAGCAGTTCTTC; CDR3: CASSQDEGGTQVNEQFF
D: NA; J: TRBJ1-1; V: TRBV6-1; size: NA; DNA: TGTGCCAGCACCAAGGACGGAAACACTGAAGCTTTCTTT; CDR3: CASTKDGNTEAFF
D: TRBD2; J: TRBJ2-7; V: TRBV4-2; size: NA; DNA: TGTGCCAGCAGCCAAGTCGGGGGACGGCCTCTAGCGGGTAACACCTACGAGCAGTACTTC; CDR3: CASSQVGGRPLAGNTYEQYF
D: NA; J: TRBJ1-3; V: TRBV19; size: few; DNA: TGTGCCAGTTCAGGCGGTCTCTCTGGAAACACCATATATTTT; CDR3: CASSGGLSGNTIYF
D: NA; J: TRBJ2-3; V: TRBV19; size: few; DNA: TGTGCCAGTTCCCCTAGCACAGATACGCAGTATTTT; CDR3: CASSPSTDTQYF
D: NA; J: TRBJ2-7; V: TRBV27; size: few; DNA: TGTGCCAGCAGCAGTAGACAGCTCCTTACGGCCTACGAGCAGTACTTC; CDR3: CASSSRQLLTAYEQYF
D: TRBD2; J: TRBJ2-1; V: TRBV19; size: NA; DNA: TGTGCCAGTAGTCCTGGGGGTCCGGCGGGAGGGGGCAATGAGCAGTTCTTC; CDR3: CASSPGGPAGGGNEQFF
D: TRBD1; J: TRBJ1-2; V: TRBV19; size: NA; DNA: TGTGCCAGTAGTATCCTCGTTTCGACAGGGGGCGTAGGAGGCTACACCTTC; CDR3: CASSILVSTGGVGGYTF
D: NA; J: TRBJ2-1; V: TRBV7-2; size: few; DNA: TGTGCCAGCAGCTTTGCAGGGTCTAGCTCCTACAATGAGCAGTTCTTC; CDR3: CASSFAGSSSYNEQFF